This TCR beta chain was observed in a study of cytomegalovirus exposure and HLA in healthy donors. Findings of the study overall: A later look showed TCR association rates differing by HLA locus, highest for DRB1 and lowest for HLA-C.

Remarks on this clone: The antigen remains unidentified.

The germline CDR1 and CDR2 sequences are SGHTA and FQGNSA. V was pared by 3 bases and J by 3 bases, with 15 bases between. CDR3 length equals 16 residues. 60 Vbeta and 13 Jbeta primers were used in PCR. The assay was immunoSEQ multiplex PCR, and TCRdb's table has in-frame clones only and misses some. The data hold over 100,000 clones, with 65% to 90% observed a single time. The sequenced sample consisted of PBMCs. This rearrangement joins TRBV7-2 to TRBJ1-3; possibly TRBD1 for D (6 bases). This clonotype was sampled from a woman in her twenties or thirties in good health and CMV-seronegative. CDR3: CASSFLAGAHGNTIYF. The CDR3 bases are TGTGCCAGCAGCTTTCTGGCGGGGGCTCATGGAAACACCATATATTTT.